The TCR beta chain described here comes from a study of blood T cell repertoires in COVID-19. Study details: Specimens from acute and convalescent COVID-19 originated in the United States, Italy and Spain. T cells, B-cell-depleted T cells, or PBMCs provided the cDNA or gDNA that served as material.

Study processing details: Reference gene primer amplification gave estimated nucleated cell counts. Here immunoSEQ multiplex PCR was the method, and the copy in TCRdb shows in-frame clones only, minus some. The V and J calls and clone size come from that table; D and trimming were worked out from the DNA. The sample contains 100,000 to 150,000 clones, around four fifths of which appear only once. V was clipped by 2 bases and J by 4 bases; unmatched bases: 5. Per the germline V gene, CDR1 is LGHNA and CDR2 is YSLEER. The CDR3 extends over 15 amino acids. The sequence derives from a man aged 40-50 years with active or convalescent COVID-19. The chain has TRBV4-3 and TRBJ2-7; 10 bases fit TRBD1. The sample comprised peripheral blood. The CDR3 nucleotides read TGCGCCAGCAGCCAACCGGGACAGGGGACTTACGAGCAGTACTTC. Protein sequence: CASSQPGQGTYEQYF.